This entry describes one TCR beta chain. The read finishes 3 residues shy of the CDR3 end, and the germline J gene is used to complete it. The data were produced by immunoSEQ multiplex PCR, yet TCRdb's version contains in-frame clones alone and is incomplete. The sample's table shows tens of thousands of clones. The data were obtained in a study of T cells in women clearing cervical HPV infection. The CDR3 totals 18 residues. V shed 3 bases and J shed 2 bases, with 25 bases lying between them. In germline, CDR1 is DFQATT, CDR2 SNEGSKA (reference sequence). V is TRBV20-1 and J is TRBJ1-1; D may be TRBD1 (6 bases). What was sequenced was blood buffy coat. The clonotype originates from a woman between 18 and 75 years old with a cervical HPV16 infection that either progressed to CIN3+ or cleared (not recorded which). The chain's CDR3 is CSASLGGRWSGVNTEAFF. The covered CDR3 bases are TGCAGTGCTAGTCTCGGGGGGCGATGGTCAGGGGTTAACACTGAA.